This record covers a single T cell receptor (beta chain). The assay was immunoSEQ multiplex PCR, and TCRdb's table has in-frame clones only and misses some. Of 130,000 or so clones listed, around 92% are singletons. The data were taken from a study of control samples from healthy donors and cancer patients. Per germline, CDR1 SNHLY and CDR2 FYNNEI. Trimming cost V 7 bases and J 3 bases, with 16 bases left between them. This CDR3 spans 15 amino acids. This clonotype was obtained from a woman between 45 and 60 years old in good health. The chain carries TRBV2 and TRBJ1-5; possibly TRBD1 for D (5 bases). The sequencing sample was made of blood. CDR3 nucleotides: TGTGCCAGCAAGACAGACAGTAGGATCAATCAGCCCCAGCATTTT. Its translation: CASKTDSRINQPQHF. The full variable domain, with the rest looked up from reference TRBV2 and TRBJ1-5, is EPEVTQTPSHQVTQMGQEVILRCVPISNHLYFYWYRQILGQKVEFLVSFYNNEISEKSEIFDDQFSVERPDGSNFTLKIRSTKLEDSAMYFCASKTDSRINQPQHFGDGTRLSIL.